This T cell receptor beta chain was sequenced for a study of blood T cell repertoires in COVID-19 (TCRdb year 2020). For context, the study as a whole: Samples from collaborators originated in the United States, Italy and Spain and spanned both the acute and convalescent phases of COVID-19. The material from the prospective study consisted of cDNA or gDNA derived from T cells, B-cell-depleted T cells, or PBMCs. Deeply sampled blood TCRbeta repertoires from subjects exposed to, actively infected with, or recovered from COVID-19 were included in the dataset. The repertoires were made available in a free public database intended to serve as a resource for research on the immune response to SARS-CoV-2. Samples came from the ongoing ImmuneRACE study (first 160 participants) plus 1,254 subjects from 6 global collaborators. A de-identified subject ID, COVID-19 status, age in years and sex were almost always included in the sample metadata. Where available, HLA class I and class II types were obtained from metadata supplied by the sample provider rather than from assay-based typing.

Each collaborating institution followed its own protocols to collect whole blood in K2EDTA tubes. For TCRbeta analysis, collaborator samples were shipped as frozen whole blood, as isolated PBMCs, or as DNA extracted from either sample type. The immunoSEQ Assay, a bias-controlled multiplex PCR, was used to amplify TCRbeta CDR3 regions from genomic DNA. In the authors' own workflow: The number of nucleated cells in each sample was estimated from the amplification of reference gene primers within the assay. To quantify the absolute abundance of each unique TCRbeta CDR3 rearrangement, sequence reads were collapsed and filtered. For each sample, productive Simpson clonality was calculated as the square root of Simpson's diversity index over productive rearrangements. TCRdb holds this immuneACCESS table with in-frame rearrangements only. Some clones are missing; in checked studies, unresolved V genes explain under half, and the rest has no known cause. The V and J calls and clone size come from that table; D and trimming were worked out from the DNA. The table for this sample lists hundreds of thousands of clones; just over 85% of them were counted only once. In total, the top ten clones hold more than 1.4% of the sample.

For this clone: Its antigen specificity is not known. There are no base qualities to consult, and no much larger clone falls within one base.

The CDR3 goes from the cysteine to the phenylalanine over 16 residues. Just the 48-base CDR3 DNA is kept, in frame starting at base 1. V is cut back by 5 bases and J by 3 bases, with 7 bases in the junction unmatched. CDR1 SGHNT and CDR2 YENEEA were looked up in the germline V gene. What the work shows at the level of the full study, not this receptor alone: The amount of clinical and demographic metadata varied by source and participant and was provided uncurated.

This clonotype originated in a woman in her thirties with active or convalescent COVID-19. Recombination linked TRBV11-3 to TRBJ2-1; TRBD2 matches 10 bases in the middle. The sample was peripheral blood. The DNA reads as follows: TGTGCCAGCAGCCTGTCCGGGACTAGCGTCTACAATGAGCAGTTCTTC. The encoded protein is CASSLSGTSVYNEQFF.